The rows below give T cell receptor beta chains drawn from one sample of a study of Tregs in tolerant kidney transplant recipients. TCRdb's copy holds only in-frame clones and misses some; the assay was immunoSEQ multiplex PCR. The profile shows about 90,000 clones, approximately 93% of them singletons. The input for sequencing was CD4+ T cells from blood (PBMCs), taken 12 months after the transplant. Receptors were obtained from a human patient who received a combined kidney and bone marrow transplant. Certain T cells may be donor cells from the graft. Each CDR3 is given with its conserved first and last residue. A D gene is named only where the DNA matches it firmly. Expanded clones get a size class; other rows say once, few or many, or leave the size out.

TRBJ1-1 TRBD1 - TRBV28 CASRARQGVAFF TGTGCCAGCAGAGCCAGACAGGGGGTAGCTTTCTTT
TRBJ2-5 TRBD2 - TRBV10-1 CASSESNYIGTSGRVQETQYF TGCGCCAGCAGTGAGTCGAATTACATAGGGACTAGCGGGAGGGTTCAAGAGACCCAGTACTTC
TRBJ2-1 - - TRBV4-1 CASSQGQPYNEQFF TGCGCCAGCAGCCAGGGGCAGCCCTACAATGAGCAGTTCTTC
TRBJ1-5 TRBD1 - TRBV27 CASSLWGTANQPQHF TGTGCCAGCAGTTTATGGGGGACAGCTAATCAGCCCCAGCATTTT
TRBJ1-4 - - TRBV28 CASSAPSRVGFNEKLFF TGTGCCAGCAGTGCCCCCTCCAGGGTGGGTTTTAATGAAAAACTGTTTTTT
TRBJ2-7 TRBD2 once TRBV11-2 CASSIAGGAQYF TGTGCCAGCAGCATAGCGGGAGGAGCGCAGTACTTC
TRBJ2-2 TRBD1 few TRBV5-8 CASSFRGLNTGELFF TGTGCCAGCAGCTTCAGGGGGCTGAACACCGGGGAGCTGTTTTTT
TRBJ2-7 TRBD2 once TRBV11-3 CASSFRTSGRIEQYF TGTGCCAGCAGCTTTCGGACTAGCGGGAGGATCGAGCAGTACTTC
TRBJ2-2 - - TRBV7-8 CASSLWARRNTGELFF TGTGCCAGCAGCCTCTGGGCAAGACGAAACACCGGGGAGCTGTTTTTT
TRBJ2-5 - - TRBV19 CASSEGVEETQYF TGTGCCAGTAGTGAGGGCGTAGAAGAGACCCAGTACTTC
TRBJ1-2 - - TRBV10-3 CATEGRSYGYTF TGTGCCACCGAGGGTCGGAGCTATGGCTACACCTTC
TRBJ1-6 TRBD1 - TRBV28 CASTTPGQYNSPLHF TGTGCCAGCACCACTCCGGGACAGTATAATTCCCCCCTCCACTTT
TRBJ2-1 TRBD1 - TRBV11-1 CASSPAGGNEQFF TGTGCCAGCAGCCCCGCAGGGGGCAATGAGCAGTTCTTC
TRBJ2-7 - once TRBV27 CASSLFYRTEQYF TGTGCCAGCAGTTTATTTTATAGAACCGAGCAGTACTTC
TRBJ1-6 TRBD1 - TRBV9 CASSADRGKGSPLHF TGTGCCAGCAGCGCGGACAGGGGAAAAGGTTCCCCCCTCCACTTT
TRBJ2-5 TRBD1 - TRBV19 CASSINTGEQTQYF TGTGCCAGTAGTATAAATACAGGGGAACAGACCCAGTACTTC
TRBJ2-3 TRBD1 - TRBV19 CASRKTGGEADTQYF TGTGCCAGTAGGAAGACAGGGGGCGAGGCAGATACGCAGTATTTT
TRBJ1-4 - - TRBV4-2 CASSQDTGTNEKLFF TGTGCCAGCAGCCAAGATACCGGAACTAATGAAAAACTGTTTTTT
TRBJ1-2 - - TRBV18 CASSQQVYGYTF TGTGCCAGCTCACAACAAGTCTATGGCTACACCTTC